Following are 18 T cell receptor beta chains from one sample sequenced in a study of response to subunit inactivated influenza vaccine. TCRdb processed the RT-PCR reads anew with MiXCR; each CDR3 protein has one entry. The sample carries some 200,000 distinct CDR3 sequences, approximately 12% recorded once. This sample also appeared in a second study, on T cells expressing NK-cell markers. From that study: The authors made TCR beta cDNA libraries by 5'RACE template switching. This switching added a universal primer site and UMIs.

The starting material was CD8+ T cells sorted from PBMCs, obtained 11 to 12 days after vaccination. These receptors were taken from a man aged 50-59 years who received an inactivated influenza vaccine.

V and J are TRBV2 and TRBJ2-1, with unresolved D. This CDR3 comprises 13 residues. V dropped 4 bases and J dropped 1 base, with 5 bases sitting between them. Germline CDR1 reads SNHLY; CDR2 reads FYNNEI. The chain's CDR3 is CASSVRSYNEQFF. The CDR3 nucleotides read TGTGCCAGCAGTGTTCGGTCCTACAATGAGCAGTTCTTC.

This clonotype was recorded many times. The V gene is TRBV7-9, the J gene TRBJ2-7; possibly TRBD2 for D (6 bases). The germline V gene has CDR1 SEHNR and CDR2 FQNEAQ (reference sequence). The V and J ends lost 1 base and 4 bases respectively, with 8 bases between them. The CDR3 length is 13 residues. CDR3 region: CASSLVGGYEQYF. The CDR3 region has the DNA TGTGCCAGCAGCTTAGTCGGGGGATACGAGCAGTACTTC.

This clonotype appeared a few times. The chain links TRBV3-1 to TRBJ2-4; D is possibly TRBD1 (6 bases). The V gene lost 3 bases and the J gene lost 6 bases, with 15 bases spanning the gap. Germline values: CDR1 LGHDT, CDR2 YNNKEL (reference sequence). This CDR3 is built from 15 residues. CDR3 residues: CASSQYQGSGNIQYF. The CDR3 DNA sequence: TGTGCCAGCAGCCAGTACCAGGGGTCGGGAAACATTCAGTACTTC.

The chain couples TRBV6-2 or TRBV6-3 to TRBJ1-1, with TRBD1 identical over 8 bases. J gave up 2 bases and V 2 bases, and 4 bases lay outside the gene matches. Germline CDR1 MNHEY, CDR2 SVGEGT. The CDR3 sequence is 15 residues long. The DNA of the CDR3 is TGTGCCAGCAGTTACAGGGACAGGTTCAACACTGAAGCTTTCTTT. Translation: CASSYRDRFNTEAFF.

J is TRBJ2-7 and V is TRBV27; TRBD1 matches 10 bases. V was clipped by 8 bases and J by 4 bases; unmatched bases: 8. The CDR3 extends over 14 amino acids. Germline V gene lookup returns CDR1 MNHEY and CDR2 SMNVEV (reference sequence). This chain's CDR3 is CASAVGTGAYEQYF. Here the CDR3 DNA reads TGTGCCAGCGCTGTCGGGACAGGGGCGTACGAGCAGTACTTC.

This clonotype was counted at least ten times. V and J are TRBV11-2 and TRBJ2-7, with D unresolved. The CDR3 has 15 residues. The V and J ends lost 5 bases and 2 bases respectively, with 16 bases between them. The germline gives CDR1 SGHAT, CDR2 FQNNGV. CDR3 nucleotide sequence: TGTGCCAGCAGCCCCGTTAAGGTCTTGACCTACGAGCAGTACTTC. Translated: CASSPVKVLTYEQYF.

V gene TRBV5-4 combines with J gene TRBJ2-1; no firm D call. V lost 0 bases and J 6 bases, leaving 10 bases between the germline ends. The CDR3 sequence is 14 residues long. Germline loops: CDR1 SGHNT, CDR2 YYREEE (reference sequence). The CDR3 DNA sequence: TGTGCCAGCAGCTTGGCCGGCGGAATCAATGAGCAGTTCTTC. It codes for CASSLAGGINEQFF.

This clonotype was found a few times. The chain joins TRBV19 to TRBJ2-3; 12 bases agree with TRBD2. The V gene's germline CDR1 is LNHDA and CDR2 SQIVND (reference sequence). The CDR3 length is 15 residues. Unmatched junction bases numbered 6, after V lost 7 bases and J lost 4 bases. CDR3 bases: TGTGCCAGTAACAGAGGGACTAGCGGGTCAGATACGCAGTATTTT. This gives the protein CASNRGTSGSDTQYF.

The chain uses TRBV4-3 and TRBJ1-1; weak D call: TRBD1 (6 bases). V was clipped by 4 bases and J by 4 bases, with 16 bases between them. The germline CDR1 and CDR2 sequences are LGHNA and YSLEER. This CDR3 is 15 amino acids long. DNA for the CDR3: TGCGCCAGCAGCCCAAGAGTAACAGGGATCACTGAAGCTTTCTTT. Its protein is CASSPRVTGITEAFF.

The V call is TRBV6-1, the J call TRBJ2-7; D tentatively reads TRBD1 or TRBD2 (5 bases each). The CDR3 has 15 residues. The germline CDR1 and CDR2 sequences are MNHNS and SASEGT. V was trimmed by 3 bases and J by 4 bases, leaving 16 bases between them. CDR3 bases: TGTGCCAGCAGTGAGGGGGTATTTTTAGGATACGAGCAGTACTTC. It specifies CASSEGVFLGYEQYF.

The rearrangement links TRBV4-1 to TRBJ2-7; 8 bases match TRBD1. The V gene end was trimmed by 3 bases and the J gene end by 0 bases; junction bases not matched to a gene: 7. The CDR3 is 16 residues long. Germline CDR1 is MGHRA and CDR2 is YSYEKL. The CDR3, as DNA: TGCGCCAGCAGCCACCCCACCGGGACAGGCTCCTACGAGCAGTACTTC. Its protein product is CASSHPTGTGSYEQYF.

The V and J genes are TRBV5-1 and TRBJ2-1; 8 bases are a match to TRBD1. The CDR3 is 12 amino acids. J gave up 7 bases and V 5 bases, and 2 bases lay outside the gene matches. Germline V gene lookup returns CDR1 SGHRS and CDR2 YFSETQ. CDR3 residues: CASRDRENEQFF. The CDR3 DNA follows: TGCGCCAGCAGGGACAGGGAAAATGAGCAGTTCTTC.

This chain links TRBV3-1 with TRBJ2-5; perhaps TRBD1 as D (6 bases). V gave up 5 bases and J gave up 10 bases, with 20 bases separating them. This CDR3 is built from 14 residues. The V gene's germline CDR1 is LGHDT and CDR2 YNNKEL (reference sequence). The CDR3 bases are TGTGCCAGCAGCTCCACGACCAGCCCAGGGGACCAGTACTTC. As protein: CASSSTTSPGDQYF.

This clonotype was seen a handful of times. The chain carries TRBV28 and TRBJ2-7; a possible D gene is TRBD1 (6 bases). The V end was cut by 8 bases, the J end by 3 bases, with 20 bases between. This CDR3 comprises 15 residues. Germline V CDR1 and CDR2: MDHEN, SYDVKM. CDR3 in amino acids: CASRSPGTNFYEQYF. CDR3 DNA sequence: TGTGCCAGCCGGTCACCGGGGACAAACTTCTACGAGCAGTACTTC.

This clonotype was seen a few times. CDR3 bases: TGTGCCAGCAGTTACTACGGGGAGATAAAGTACGAGCAGTACTTC. Translating gives CASSYYGEIKYEQYF. This rearrangement joins TRBV6-2 or TRBV6-3 to TRBJ2-7; the D gene is possibly TRBD2 (5 bases). V was pared by 1 base and J by 4 bases, with 14 bases between. In germline, CDR1 is MNHEY, CDR2 SVGEGT. The CDR3 contains 15 residues.

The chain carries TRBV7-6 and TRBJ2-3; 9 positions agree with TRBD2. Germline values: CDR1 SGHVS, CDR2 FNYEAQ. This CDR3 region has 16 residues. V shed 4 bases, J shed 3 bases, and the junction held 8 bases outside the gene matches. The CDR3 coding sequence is TGTGCCAGCAGCTACGTAGCGGGAGTTGCTACAGATACGCAGTATTTT. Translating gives CASSYVAGVATDTQYF.

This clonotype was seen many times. CDR3 DNA sequence: TGCAGCGTTGGTCTAGTGGGAGGGGACAATGAGCAGTTCTTC. As protein: CSVGLVGGDNEQFF. V is TRBV29-1 and J is TRBJ2-1; TRBD2 matches at 7 bases. In germline, CDR1 is SQVTM, CDR2 ANQGSEA. V shed 4 bases and J 5 bases; nucleotides not matched to a gene: 8. The CDR3 length is 14 residues.

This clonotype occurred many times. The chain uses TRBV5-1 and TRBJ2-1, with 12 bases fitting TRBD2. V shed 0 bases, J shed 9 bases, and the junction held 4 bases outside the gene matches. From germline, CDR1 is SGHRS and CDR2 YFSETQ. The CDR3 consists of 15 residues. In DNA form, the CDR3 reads TGCGCCAGCAGCTTGGGGACTAGCGGGATTTTTGAGCAGTTCTTC. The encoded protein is CASSLGTSGIFEQFF. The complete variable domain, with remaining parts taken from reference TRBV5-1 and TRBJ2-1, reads KAGVTQTPRYLIKTRGQQVTLSCSPISGHRSVSWYQQTPGQGLQFLFEYFSETQRNKGNFPGRFSGRQFSNSRSEMNVSTLELGDSALYLCASSLGTSGIFEQFFGPGTRLTVL.